What follows are 19 T cell receptor beta chains derived from one specimen sequenced in a study of CD8 T cells in ankylosing spondylitis. No antigens are known for them. Study conclusions and caveats: Ankylosing spondylitis blood seemed to carry a telltale TCR beta motif made of seven or eight highly homologous variants.

One entry per CDR3 protein, called by TCRdb with MiXCR from the 5' RACE reads. The sample shows 450,000 to 550,000 distinct CDR3 sequences, less than 6% of them seen only once. Material for sequencing was blood, either unsorted or a sorted T cell fraction (not recorded which). The receptor set was obtained from a male donor with ankylosing spondylitis.

This clonotype was counted many times. The V and J genes are TRBV4-2 and TRBJ2-7; 7 positions match TRBD2. Trimming removed 4 bases from V and 2 bases from J; junction bases left unmatched: 8. Germline-derived CDR1 and CDR2 are LGHNA and YNFKEQ. The CDR3 is made up of 15 amino acids. The CDR3 sequence is CASSPGTNNPYEQYF. The CDR3 DNA sequence: TGTGCCAGCAGCCCTGGGACTAACAACCCCTACGAGCAGTACTTC.

This clonotype was seen repeatedly, ten times or more. J is TRBJ1-2 and V is TRBV27, with 7 bases matching TRBD1. CDR1 and CDR2 (germline): MNHEY, SMNVEV (reference sequence). The CDR3 totals 15 residues. The ends lost 3 bases at V and 0 bases at J; junction bases unmatched: 4. The CDR3 DNA reads TGTGCCAGCAGTTTCGCGGGACAGCCTAACTATGGCTACACCTTC. Amino acid sequence: CASSFAGQPNYGYTF.

This clonotype was seen many times. The V gene is TRBV20-1, the J gene TRBJ2-2; the D is unclear. CDR3 length: 15 amino acids. Trimming pared 1 base from V and 5 bases from J, leaving 14 bases between. Germline V lookup: CDR1 DFQATT, CDR2 SNEGSKA (reference sequence). For the CDR3, the DNA is TGCAGTGCTAGAGTTGACCCGGCAGGTACCGGGGAGCTGTTTTTT. This translates into CSARVDPAGTGELFF.

In its sample, this clonotype was seen many times. The CDR3 is CASSYGDRDGAEAFF. CDR3 bases: TGCGCCAGCAGTTACGGTGACAGGGATGGCGCTGAAGCTTTCTTT. The chain uses TRBV5-1 and TRBJ1-1; 7 bases fit TRBD1. Losses at the gene ends were 5 bases for V and 6 bases for J; bases not matched to a gene: 13. This CDR3 contains 15 residues. Germline V gene lookup returns CDR1 SGHRS and CDR2 YFSETQ. The whole variable domain, remainder taken from reference TRBV5-1 and TRBJ1-1, is KAGVTQTPRYLIKTRGQQVTLSCSPISGHRSVSWYQQTPGQGLQFLFEYFSETQRNKGNFPGRFSGRQFSNSRSEMNVSTLELGDSALYLCASSYGDRDGAEAFFGQGTRLTVV.

This clonotype was detected many times. The genes are TRBV28 and TRBJ1-2; tentatively, D is TRBD1 (5 bases). Germline V gives CDR1 MDHEN, CDR2 SYDVKM. Between the trimmed V and J ends, which lost 2 bases and 7 bases, there was a span of 17 bases. The CDR3 is made up of 15 amino acids. The CDR3 spells CASSLGGSDYAGYTF. As DNA, the CDR3 is TGTGCCAGCAGTTTAGGGGGGTCGGACTATGCTGGCTACACCTTC.

This clonotype came up many times. This chain connects TRBV7-2 to TRBJ1-2; 7 nucleotides agree with TRBD1. Germline loops: CDR1 SGHTA, CDR2 FQGNSA. The CDR3 is 14 amino acids. Losses at the gene ends were 4 bases for V and 5 bases for J; bases not matched to a gene: 7. The CDR3 nucleotides are TGTGCCAGCAGCTCCCGTAGGGGGCCTTATGGCTACACCTTC. Amino acid sequence: CASSSRRGPYGYTF.

Concerning this clonotype: A much larger clone is a single base away; this may be a read error. This chain connects TRBV20-1 to TRBJ1-2; D ambiguous. Germline CDR1 is DFQATT and CDR2 is SNEGSKA (reference sequence). Trimming took off 4 bases at V and 2 bases at J, with 2 bases between the two ends. This CDR3 has 10 amino acids. CDR3 loop: CSANNYGYTF. The CDR3 DNA reads TGCAGTGCTAACAACTATGGCTACACCTTC.

This clonotype showed up many times. The chain couples TRBV5-1 to TRBJ1-1; D may be TRBD1 (5 bases). CDR1 is SGHRS and CDR2 is YFSETQ in the germline V gene. This CDR3 is 16 amino acids long. Deletions cut 5 bases from V and 0 bases from J, with 17 bases between. The CDR3 protein is CASRKGQGPMNTEAFF. The DNA for the CDR3 is TGCGCCAGCAGAAAGGGGCAGGGCCCTATGAACACTGAAGCTTTCTTT.

This clonotype was counted many times. This chain connects TRBV20-1 to TRBJ2-7; the D gene could be TRBD1 or TRBD2 (6 bases each). Germline V gives CDR1 DFQATT, CDR2 SNEGSKA (reference sequence). CDR3 length: 15 amino acids. V lost 6 bases to trimming and J lost 6 bases, with 24 bases between them. The CDR3 DNA sequence: TGCAGTGCCAGGGGAGGTTTAACAGTCGTTCGCGAGCAGTACTTC. This gives the protein CSARGGLTVVREQYF.

Many counts were recorded for this clonotype. The genes are TRBV12-5 and TRBJ2-1, with D possibly matching TRBD2 (6 bases). V gave up 1 base and J gave up 10 bases, with 8 bases separating them. Germline V gene data show CDR1 as LGHNT and CDR2 as FRNRAP. The CDR3 sequence is 12 residues long. CDR3: CASGLDRGEQFF. The CDR3 DNA sequence: TGTGCTAGTGGTTTGGATCGGGGGGAGCAGTTCTTC.

This clonotype was found many times. This rearrangement joins TRBV20-1 to TRBJ1-2; D uncertain. Germline assignment: CDR1 DFQATT and CDR2 SNEGSKA (reference sequence). Trimming stripped 5 bases from V and 0 bases from J, with 7 bases between. This CDR3 region has 12 residues. Here the CDR3 DNA reads TGCAGTGCTCACGGCCCTAACTATGGCTACACCTTC. Its translation is CSAHGPNYGYTF.

This clonotype was detected many times. J is TRBJ1-2 and V is TRBV15; D is uncertain. Looked up from germline, CDR1 is LNHNV and CDR2 is YYDKDF (reference sequence). V was trimmed by 8 bases and J by 4 bases, leaving 8 bases between them. CDR3 length: 11 amino acids. In nucleotides, the CDR3 is TGTGCCACCGGGGAAGGCTATGGCTACACCTTC. It translates to CATGEGYGYTF. The variable domain in full, completed from reference TRBV15 and TRBJ1-2, reads DAMVIQNPRYQVTQFGKPVTLSCSQTLNHNVMYWYQQKSSQAPKLLFHYYDKDFNNEADTPDNFQSRRPNTSFCFLDIRSPGLGDTAMYLCATGEGYGYTFGSGTRLTVV.

This clonotype was picked up many times. A junction boundary mismatches the germline segment, possibly from a read error. Here the CDR3 reads CASSFPVRGYSYTF. CDR3 coding DNA: TGTGCCAGCAGTTTCCCCGTGAGGGGCTATAGCTACACCTTC. This chain uses TRBV28 with TRBJ1-2; a possible D gene is TRBD1 (5 bases). Per the germline V gene, CDR1 is MDHEN and CDR2 is SYDVKM. The CDR3 has 14 residues.

This clonotype was detected many times. The chain is built from TRBV5-1 and TRBJ2-5, with a tentative D call TRBD1 (7 bases). The CDR3 has 15 residues. CDR1 and CDR2 from the germline V gene are SGHRS and YFSETQ. Between the trimmed V and J ends, which lost 3 bases and 5 bases, there was a span of 17 bases. DNA of the CDR3: TGCGCCAGCAGCTCACACGACAGGGAGGAGGAGACCCAGTACTTC. Its translation: CASSSHDREEETQYF.

This clonotype has at least ten counts. The junction differs from germline at one of its ends, possibly a read error. The CDR3 nucleotides read TGTGCCAGCAGTTTTTACCCGGGACTACCGCATTTC. Amino acids: CASSFYPGLPHF. This rearrangement joins TRBV12-3 or TRBV12-4 to TRBJ2-7; 7 positions match TRBD2. This CDR3 has 12 residues.

The V and J genes are TRBV7-9 and TRBJ2-1; 10 bases are shared with TRBD2. Germline-derived CDR1 and CDR2 are SEHNR and FQNEAQ (reference sequence). The V gene end was trimmed by 3 bases and the J gene end by 5 bases; junction bases not matched to a gene: 7. The CDR3 covers 16 residues. The CDR3 DNA follows: TGTGCCAGCAGCTTCCCTAGCGGGAGAACCAACAATGAGCAGTTCTTC. As protein: CASSFPSGRTNNEQFF.

This chain uses TRBV11-1 with TRBJ2-3; a possible D gene is TRBD1 (5 bases). The CDR3 covers 12 residues. The V gene's germline CDR1 is SGHAT and CDR2 FQDESV (reference sequence). Trimming left V 3 bases short and J 7 bases short, with 8 bases between. The DNA of the CDR3 is TGTGCCAGCAGCTTCCAGGGAAATACGCAGTATTTT. This translates into CASSFQGNTQYF.

The chain couples TRBV12-3 or TRBV12-4 to TRBJ2-2; 10 nucleotides match TRBD1. The CDR3 runs 19 residues. V dropped 10 bases and J dropped 2; count of bases not matched to a gene: 19. This CDR3 is CAICPSPGTGDPNTGELFF. CDR3 in DNA: TGTGCCATCTGTCCAAGTCCCGGGACAGGGGACCCAAACACCGGGGAGCTGTTTTTT.

This clonotype was seen more than once but under ten times. This chain uses TRBV15 with TRBJ2-5; 7 nucleotides agree with TRBD2. V dropped 0 bases and J dropped 7; count of bases not matched to a gene: 11. Germline V gene data show CDR1 as LNHNV and CDR2 as YYDKDF (reference sequence). The length of the CDR3 is 16 residues. CDR3 amino acids: CATSRDIGTTVGTQYF. For the CDR3, the DNA is TGTGCCACCAGCAGAGATATAGGGACTACCGTCGGGACCCAGTACTTC. Variable domain in full (rest from reference TRBV15 and TRBJ2-5): DAMVIQNPRYQVTQFGKPVTLSCSQTLNHNVMYWYQQKSSQAPKLLFHYYDKDFNNEADTPDNFQSRRPNTSFCFLDIRSPGLGDTAMYLCATSRDIGTTVGTQYFGPGTRLLVL.